This T cell receptor (beta chain) appears in the sequencing data of a study of blood T cell repertoires in COVID-19 (dated by TCRdb to 2018 to 2021). About the investigation overall: Samples from collaborators originated in the United States, Italy and Spain and spanned both the acute and convalescent phases of COVID-19. Samples were obtained from the ongoing ImmuneRACE study (first 160 participants) and from about 1,300 subjects provided by 6 global collaborators. A de-identified subject ID, COVID-19 status, age in years and sex were almost always included in the sample metadata. HLA class I and class II types, where available, came from metadata supplied by the sample provider rather than from assay-based typing. The material from the prospective study consisted of cDNA or gDNA derived from T cells, B-cell-depleted T cells, or PBMCs. The repertoires were released in a freely available public database intended as a resource for research on the immune response to SARS-CoV-2. The dataset comprised deeply sampled blood TCRbeta repertoires from subjects exposed to, actively infected with, or recovered from COVID-19.

Participants in the prospective study were enrolled through a virtual design, were aged roughly 18 to 100 years, and lived in 24 United States geographic areas. In the prospective study, cohorts were assigned on the basis of participant-reported clinical history obtained from a screening survey and a study questionnaire. Exposed participants were defined as having been in contact with someone with a PCR-confirmed or clinician-diagnosed COVID-19 case within 2 weeks of study entry. In the prospective study, mobile phlebotomists collected whole blood, serum and a nasopharyngeal or oropharyngeal swab from each participant. Additional blood draws and questionnaires over an approximately two-month period could optionally be provided by prospective study participants. Prospective study blood samples were shipped either frozen or at room temperature before DNA extraction. To note about this clone: Its binding antigen is unknown. Within one base of it there is no much larger clone, and no base qualities were kept.

The paper's findings and limits, for the study overall: Clinical and demographic metadata were provided uncurated, with the amount varying by source and participant.

Counted from cysteine to phenylalanine, this CDR3 has 13 amino acids. Of all the DNA, just the CDR3 is kept, 39 bases in frame from base 1. The germline V gene (reference sequence) specifies MNHEY as CDR1 and SMNVEV as CDR2. After removal of 5 bases from V and 5 bases from J, the junction retains 4 bases not matched to a gene. TCRbeta CDR3 regions were amplified from genomic DNA by means of the immunoSEQ Assay, a bias-controlled multiplex PCR. In the authors' own workflow: The number of nucleated cells in each sample was estimated by amplification of reference gene primers within the assay. Sequence reads were collapsed and filtered to measure the absolute abundance of every unique TCRbeta CDR3 rearrangement. For each sample, productive Simpson clonality was calculated as the square root of Simpson's diversity index across productive rearrangements. Not all clones reach the TCRdb copy of this immuneACCESS table, which keeps in-frame sequences only. Checked studies attribute under half of the gap to unresolved V genes and leave the rest unexplained. That table gives V, J and clone size, and the DNA gave D and trimming. The sample contains roughly 200,000 clones, 80% to 90% of them found a single time. Roughly 4.9% of the sample is in the top ten clones.

The origin of this receptor is a woman aged 25 to 39 who had been exposed to COVID-19. The chain is made from TRBV27 and TRBJ1-2; 8 bases in the junction line up with TRBD1. The specimen was PBMCs or T cells enriched from blood (not recorded which). The DNA sequence follows: TGTGCCAGCAGTCCCCACAGGGGGTATGGCTACACCTTC. It is translated as CASSPHRGYGYTF.